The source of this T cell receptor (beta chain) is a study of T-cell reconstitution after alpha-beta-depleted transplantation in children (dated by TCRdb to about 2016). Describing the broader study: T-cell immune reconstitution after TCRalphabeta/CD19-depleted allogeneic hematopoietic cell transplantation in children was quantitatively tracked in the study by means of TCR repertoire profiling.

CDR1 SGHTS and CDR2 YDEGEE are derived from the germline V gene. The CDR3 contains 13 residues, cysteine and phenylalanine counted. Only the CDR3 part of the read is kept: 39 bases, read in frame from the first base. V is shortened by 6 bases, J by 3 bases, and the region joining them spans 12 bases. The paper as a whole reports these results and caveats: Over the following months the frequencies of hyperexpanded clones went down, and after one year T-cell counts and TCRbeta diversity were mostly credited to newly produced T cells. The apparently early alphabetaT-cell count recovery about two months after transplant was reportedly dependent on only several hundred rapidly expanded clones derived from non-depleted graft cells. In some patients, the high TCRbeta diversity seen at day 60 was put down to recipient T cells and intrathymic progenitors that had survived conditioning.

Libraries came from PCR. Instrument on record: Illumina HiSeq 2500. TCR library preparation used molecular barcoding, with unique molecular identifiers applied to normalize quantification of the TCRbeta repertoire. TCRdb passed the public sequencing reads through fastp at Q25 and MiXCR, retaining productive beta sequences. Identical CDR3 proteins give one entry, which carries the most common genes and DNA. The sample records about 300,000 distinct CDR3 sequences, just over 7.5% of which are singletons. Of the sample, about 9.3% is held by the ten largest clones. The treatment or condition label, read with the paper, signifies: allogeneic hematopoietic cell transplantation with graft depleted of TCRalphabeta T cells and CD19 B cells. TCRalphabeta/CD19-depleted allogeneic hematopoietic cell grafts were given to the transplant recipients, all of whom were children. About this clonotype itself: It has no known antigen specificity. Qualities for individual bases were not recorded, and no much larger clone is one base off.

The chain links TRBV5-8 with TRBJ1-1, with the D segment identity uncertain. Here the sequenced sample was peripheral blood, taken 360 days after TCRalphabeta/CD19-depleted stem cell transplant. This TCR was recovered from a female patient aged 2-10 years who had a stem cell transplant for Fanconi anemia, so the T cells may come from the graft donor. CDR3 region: CASTFRGYTEAFF. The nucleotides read TGTGCCAGCACCTTCAGAGGGTACACTGAAGCTTTCTTT.